This T cell receptor beta chain appears in the sequencing data of a study of cytomegalovirus exposure and HLA in healthy donors. Study-level points and caveats: In a later analysis, donors in an Asian-associated ancestry cluster reportedly had fewer N-insertions in productive TCRs than the cohort mean.

There are 14 residues in the CDR3. Germline values: CDR1 SSHAT, CDR2 FNYEAQ (reference sequence). PCR amplification relied on 60 Vbeta primers (plus 13 Jbeta primers). TCRdb's table, derived via immunoSEQ multiplex PCR, lists solely in-frame clones and lacks some. The sample holds 150,000 to 200,000 clones; more than 75% are singletons and the top ten take 13% to 15%. A remark on this clone: Its target is unknown. A read error may produce the germline difference seen at one junction end.

The chain combines TRBV7-7 with TRBJ2-5; D perhaps matches TRBD2 (6 bases). Material for sequencing was PBMCs. This TCR was sampled from a woman aged 25-40 years in good health and CMV-seropositive. The CDR3 loop reads CASSLADVGGTQYF. Written as DNA, the CDR3 is TGTGCTAGCAGCTTAGCGGATGTCGGAGGGACCCAGTACTTC.